The 8 T cell receptor beta chains listed next were all sequenced from one sample in a study of T cell responses to AZD1222 COVID-19 vaccine. Libraries were prepared by immunoSEQ multiplex PCR; TCRdb keeps only in-frame clonotypes and omits some of them. The data contain 70,000 to 95,000 clones, 88% of them singletons. The sample consisted of peripheral blood, taken 28 days after the second AZD1222 dose. These TCRs come from an adult who received the AZD1222 COVID-19 vaccine.

The chain recombines TRBV6-5 with TRBJ1-6; no definite D call. CDR1 and CDR2 from the germline V gene are MNHEY and SVGAGI. This CDR3 is 15 amino acids long. Trimming removed 6 bases at V and 1 base at J, with 10 bases between. The DNA of the CDR3 is TGTGCCAGCAGCCCAGATACATCCTATAATTCACCCCTCCACTTT. This encodes CASSPDTSYNSPLHF.

The V call is TRBV6-5, the J call TRBJ1-2; 10 nucleotides align to TRBD1. Germline-derived CDR1 and CDR2 are MNHEY and SVGAGI. The CDR3 totals 13 residues. The ends lost 4 bases at V and 4 bases at J; junction bases unmatched: 0. CDR3 sequence (DNA): TGTGCCAGCAGTTGGACAGGGGGCTATGGCTACACCTTC. It codes for CASSWTGGYGYTF.

V usage is TRBV28 and J usage is TRBJ1-2; D might be TRBD1 (6 bases). The V end was cut by 3 bases, the J end by 9 bases, with 14 bases between. Germline V gene data show CDR1 as MDHEN and CDR2 as SYDVKM. The CDR3 loop spans 13 amino acids. The CDR3 region has the DNA TGTGCCAGCAGTTTGAAAGTGGGACACCGCTACACCTTC. Translation: CASSLKVGHRYTF.

The chain couples TRBV19 to TRBJ2-2; D is undetermined. CDR1 and CDR2 from the germline V gene are LNHDA and SQIVND (reference sequence). This CDR3 spans 14 amino acids. The V and J ends lost 6 bases and 2 bases respectively, with 10 bases between them. CDR3 residues: CASRAATNTGELFF. Written as DNA, the CDR3 is TGTGCCAGTAGAGCCGCGACAAACACCGGGGAGCTGTTTTTT.

This clone was detected ten times or more. The rearrangement links TRBV11-2 to TRBJ1-4; 10 bases match TRBD1. The CDR3 sequence is 15 residues long. Germline V lookup: CDR1 SGHAT, CDR2 FQNNGV. Trimming took 5 bases from V and 8 from J; bases not matched to a gene: 8. The CDR3 region has the DNA TGTGCCAGCAGCAAATGGACAGGGGGAAACGAAAAACTGTTTTTT. This gives the protein CASSKWTGGNEKLFF. Full variable domain (rest looked up from reference TRBV11-2 and TRBJ1-4): EAGVAQSPRYKIIEKRQSVAFWCNPISGHATLYWYQQILGQGPKLLIQFQNNGVVDDSQLPKDRFSAERLKGVDSTLKIQPAKLEDSAVYLCASSKWTGGNEKLFFGSGTQLSVL.

The V and J genes are TRBV30 and TRBJ2-3; 8 nucleotides line up with TRBD2. This CDR3 is built from 15 residues. J was trimmed by 1 base and V by 4 bases; bases with no gene match: 7. Germline V gene lookup returns CDR1 GTSNPN and CDR2 SVGIG (reference sequence). The CDR3 DNA sequence: TGTGCCTGGATCGGAGCGGGAGTTGGCACAGATACGCAGTATTTT. It translates to CAWIGAGVGTDTQYF.

This clone has a handful of counts. The rearrangement links TRBV7-9 to TRBJ1-1; TRBD1 might be the D (6 bases). CDR3 length equals 12 residues. Germline CDR1 reads SEHNR; CDR2 reads FQNEAQ (reference sequence). Trimming removed 9 bases from V and 5 bases from J, with 13 bases in between. CDR3 DNA sequence: TGTGCCAGTAAGACAGGTGGAACTGAAGCTTTCTTT. This translates into CASKTGGTEAFF. The variable domain in full, with the rest retrieved from reference TRBV7-9 and TRBJ1-1, is DTGVSQNPRHKITKRGQNVTFRCDPISEHNRLYWYRQTLGQGPEFLTYFQNEAQLEKSRLLSDRFSAERPKGSFSTLEIQRTEQGDSAMYLCASKTGGTEAFFGQGTRLTVV.

V usage is TRBV3-1 (or the pseudogene TRBV3-2) and J usage is TRBJ1-3; perhaps TRBD1 as D (6 bases). Germline V gene data show CDR1 as LGHDT and CDR2 as YNNKEL (reference sequence). The CDR3 runs 16 residues. Between the trimmed V and J ends, which lost 1 base and 2 bases, there was a span of 12 bases. The CDR3 DNA sequence: TGTGCCAGCAGCCAAGCGGGTTCAGGGGCTGGAAACACCATATATTTT. Amino acid sequence: CASSQAGSGAGNTIYF.